These 14 T cell receptor beta chains came from one sample sequenced in a study of control samples from healthy donors and cancer patients. The method was immunoSEQ multiplex PCR; TCRdb's version includes in-frame clones alone and lacks a portion of them. The sample has fewer than 150,000 clones, approximately 90% seen once; the top ten hold just over 8.5%. Sequencing used blood. These receptors were obtained from a man aged 18 to 30 in good health.

The chain links TRBV11-2 to TRBJ2-2, with 7 bases matching TRBD2. With 3 bases clipped from V and 6 bases from J, the junction kept 13 bases outside the gene matches. The CDR3 covers 17 residues. Germline values: CDR1 SGHAT, CDR2 FQNNGV. In DNA form, the CDR3 reads TGTGCCAGCAGCTTGGGGGGGGGTGCAGGGCGATCCGGGGAGCTGTTTTTT. It yields the protein CASSLGGGAGRSGELFF.

V usage is TRBV20-1 and J usage is TRBJ1-2, with a possible D match to TRBD1 (5 bases). The CDR3 is 16 residues long. From germline, CDR1 is DFQATT and CDR2 SNEGSKA (reference sequence). Trimming stripped 3 bases from V and 8 bases from J, with 25 bases between. This chain's CDR3 is CSASVHKTRVGQGYTF. The CDR3 coding sequence is TGCAGTGCTAGTGTTCACAAAACCAGGGTAGGGCAGGGCTACACCTTC.

This clone was counted a single time. The J gene is TRBJ2-7, the V gene TRBV7-2; D possibly corresponds to TRBD1 (6 bases). The V and J ends lost 3 bases and 0 bases respectively, with 9 bases between them. The CDR3 covers 14 residues. Germline V gives CDR1 SGHTA, CDR2 FQGNSA. The DNA of the CDR3 is TGTGCCAGCAGCTTTACAGGGTACTCCTACGAGCAGTACTTC. It is translated as CASSFTGYSYEQYF.

The J gene is TRBJ1-1, the V gene TRBV4-1; D is ambiguous. Trimming shortened V by 1 base and J by 0 bases, and 9 bases separated the two germline ends. The CDR3 spans 15 residues. Looked up from germline, CDR1 is MGHRA and CDR2 is YSYEKL. CDR3 residues: CASSQVVFLNTEAFF. The CDR3 DNA follows: TGCGCCAGCAGCCAAGTCGTGTTCCTGAACACTGAAGCTTTCTTT.

The chain couples TRBV7-2 to TRBJ2-7; D is undetermined. Per germline, CDR1 SGHTA and CDR2 FQGNSA. With 4 bases removed from V and 5 bases from J, the gap between germline ends came to 21 bases. The CDR3 is 16 residues long. The CDR3 coding sequence is TGTGCCAGCAGCTCCCAAATAGACGGTATAGGACACGAGCAGTACTTC. Its protein is CASSSQIDGIGHEQYF. The full variable domain, completed using reference TRBV7-2 and TRBJ2-7, is GAGVSQSPSNKVTEKGKDVELRCDPISGHTALYWYRQSLGQGLEFLIYFQGNSAPDKSGLPSDRFSAERTGGSVSTLTIQRTQQEDSAVYLCASSSQIDGIGHEQYFGPGTRLTVT.

The count of this clone is one. The chain uses TRBV10-1 and TRBJ2-7; D not certain. This CDR3 comprises 15 residues. Trimming cost V 4 bases and J 4 bases, with 17 bases left between them. Looked up from germline, CDR1 is WNHNN and CDR2 is SYGVQD (reference sequence). CDR3 DNA: TGCGCCAGCAGTGGTAGCTCCGCTTCCCAGTACGAGCAGTACTTC. Encoded protein: CASSGSSASQYEQYF.

This chain connects TRBV20-1 to TRBJ1-2, with a tentative D call TRBD1 (5 bases). CDR3 length equals 14 residues. Per the germline V gene, CDR1 is DFQATT and CDR2 is SNEGSKA (reference sequence). The germline V and J ends were trimmed by 3 bases and 0 bases, with 11 bases remaining between them. The CDR3 DNA is TGCAGTGCTAGTGCGCAGGGAACTAACTATGGCTACACCTTC. Protein: CSASAQGTNYGYTF.

The chain recombines TRBV5-1 with TRBJ1-1, with a weak D call TRBD1 (5 bases). The germline V and J ends were trimmed by 4 bases and 10 bases, with 17 bases remaining between them. CDR3 length: 13 amino acids. In germline, CDR1 is SGHRS, CDR2 YFSETQ. DNA for the CDR3: TGCGCCAGCAGCCGAGGACACGAAGGAACAGCTTTCTTT. This encodes CASSRGHEGTAFF.

This clone was seen just once. The V gene is TRBV4-1, the J gene TRBJ1-2; TRBD1 is a possible D gene (6 bases). The V gene lost 2 bases and the J gene lost 1 base, with 14 bases spanning the gap. This CDR3 region has 16 residues. The germline gives CDR1 MGHRA, CDR2 YSYEKL. The CDR3 coding sequence is TGCGCCAGCAGCCAAATCCCACAGGGAATTAACTATGGCTACACCTTC. It yields the protein CASSQIPQGINYGYTF.

DNA for the CDR3: TGTGCCAGCAGCCAAGCCTCGCCGGGACAGGGTTTACTCTGGGTAACCTCTGGAAACACCATATATTTT. Translated, it gives CASSQASPGQGLLWVTSGNTIYF. The chain recombines TRBV4-2 with TRBJ1-3; 9 positions agree with TRBD1. The germline V gene has CDR1 LGHNA and CDR2 YNFKEQ. With 1 base clipped from V and 0 bases from J, the junction kept 22 bases outside the gene matches. The CDR3 loop spans 23 amino acids.

The chain is built from TRBV12-3 or TRBV12-4 and TRBJ1-1; D remains ambiguous. Deletions cut 4 bases from V and 7 bases from J, with 10 bases between. This CDR3 comprises 12 residues. The CDR3 DNA follows: TGTGCCAGCAGTTCTCCCGGAGATGAAGCTTTCTTT. It yields the protein CASSSPGDEAFF.

This clone appeared a single time. This chain connects TRBV20-1 to TRBJ2-5; TRBD2 is a possible D gene (5 bases). Deletions cut 3 bases from V and 2 bases from J, with 7 bases between. The CDR3 is 12 residues long. Germline values: CDR1 DFQATT, CDR2 SNEGSKA (reference sequence). The CDR3 loop is CSASSGQETQYF. The CDR3 nucleotides read TGCAGTGCTAGTTCGGGGCAAGAGACCCAGTACTTC.

The V gene is TRBV30, the J gene TRBJ1-2; TRBD1 might be the D (5 bases). Germline values: CDR1 GTSNPN, CDR2 SVGIG (reference sequence). There are 13 residues in the CDR3. V dropped 4 bases and J dropped 5 bases, with 14 bases sitting between them. The CDR3 DNA reads as TGTGCCTGGATTGCAGGGAAGGGATATGGCTACACCTTC. It yields the protein CAWIAGKGYGYTF. Filled out from reference TRBV30 and TRBJ1-2, the complete variable domain reads SQTIHQWPATLVQPVGSPLSLECTVEGTSNPNLYWYRQAAGRGLQLLFYSVGIGQISSEVPQNLSASRPQDRQFILSSKKLLLSDSGFYLCAWIAGKGYGYTFGSGTRLTVV.

The rearrangement links TRBV4-1 to TRBJ1-1, with D hard to call. With 2 bases removed from V and 6 bases from J, the gap between germline ends came to 10 bases. The germline CDR1 and CDR2 sequences are MGHRA and YSYEKL. This CDR3 is 13 amino acids long. CDR3 amino acids: CASSQLYGAEAFF. As DNA, the CDR3 is TGCGCCAGCAGCCAATTATATGGGGCTGAAGCTTTCTTT.